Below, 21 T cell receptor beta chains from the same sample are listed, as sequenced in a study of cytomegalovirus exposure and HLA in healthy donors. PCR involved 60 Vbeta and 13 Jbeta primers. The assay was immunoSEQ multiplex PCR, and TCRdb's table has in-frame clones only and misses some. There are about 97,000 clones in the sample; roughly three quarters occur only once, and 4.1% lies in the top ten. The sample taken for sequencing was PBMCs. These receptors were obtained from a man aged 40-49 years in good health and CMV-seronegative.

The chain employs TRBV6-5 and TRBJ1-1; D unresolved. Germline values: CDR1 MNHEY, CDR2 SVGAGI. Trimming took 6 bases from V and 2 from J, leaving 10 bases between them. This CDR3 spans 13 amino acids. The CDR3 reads CASRAGLNTEAFF. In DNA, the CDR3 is TGTGCCAGCAGGGCGGGCTTAAACACTGAAGCTTTCTTT.

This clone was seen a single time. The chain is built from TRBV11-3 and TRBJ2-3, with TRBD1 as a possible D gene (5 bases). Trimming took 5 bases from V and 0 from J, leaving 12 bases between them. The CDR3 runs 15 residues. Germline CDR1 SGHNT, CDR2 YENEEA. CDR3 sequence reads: CASSPWGSSTDTQYF. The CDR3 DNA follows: TGTGCCAGCAGCCCCTGGGGCTCTAGCACAGATACGCAGTATTTT.

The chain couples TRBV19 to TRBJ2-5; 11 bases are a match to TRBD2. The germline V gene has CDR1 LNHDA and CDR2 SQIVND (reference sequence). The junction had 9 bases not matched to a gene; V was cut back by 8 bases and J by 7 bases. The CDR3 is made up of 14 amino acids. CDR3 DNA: TGTGCCAGTCATAGCGGGGGGGCAGGATCGACCCAGTACTTC. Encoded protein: CASHSGGAGSTQYF. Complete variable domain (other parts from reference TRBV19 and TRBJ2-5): DGGITQSPKYLFRKEGQNVTLSCEQNLNHDAMYWYRQDPGQGLRLIYYSQIVNDFQKGDIAEGYSVSREKKESFPLTVTSAQKNPTAFYLCASHSGGAGSTQYFGPGTRLLVL.

The CDR3 region is CASSLSLSSYNEQFF. CDR3 nucleotides: TGTGCCAGCAGTTTAAGTTTGAGCTCCTACAATGAGCAGTTCTTC. The rearrangement links TRBV28 to TRBJ2-1, with no clear D. Deletions cut 2 bases from V and 0 bases from J, with 8 bases between. Germline V gene lookup returns CDR1 MDHEN and CDR2 SYDVKM. The CDR3 is 15 amino acids.

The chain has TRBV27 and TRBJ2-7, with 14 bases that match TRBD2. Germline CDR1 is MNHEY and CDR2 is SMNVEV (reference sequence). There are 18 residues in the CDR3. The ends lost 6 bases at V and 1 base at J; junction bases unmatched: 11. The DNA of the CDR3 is TGTGCCAGCAGCCCGGGCGGGACTAGCGGGGGCCTTTCCTACGAGCAGTACGTC. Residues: CASSPGGTSGGLSYEQYV.

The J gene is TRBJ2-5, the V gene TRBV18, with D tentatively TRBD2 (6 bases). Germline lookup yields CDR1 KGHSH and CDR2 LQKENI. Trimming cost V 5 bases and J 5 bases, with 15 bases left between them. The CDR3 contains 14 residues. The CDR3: CASSTGRAGETQYF. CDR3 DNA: TGTGCCAGCTCAACCGGGAGAGCCGGGGAGACCCAGTACTTC.

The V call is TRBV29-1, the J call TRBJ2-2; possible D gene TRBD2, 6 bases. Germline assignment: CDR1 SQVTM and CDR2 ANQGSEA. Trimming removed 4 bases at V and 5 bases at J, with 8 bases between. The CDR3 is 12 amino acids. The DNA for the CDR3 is TGCAGCGTTGGGAGGGCGACCGGGGAGCTGTTTTTT. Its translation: CSVGRATGELFF.

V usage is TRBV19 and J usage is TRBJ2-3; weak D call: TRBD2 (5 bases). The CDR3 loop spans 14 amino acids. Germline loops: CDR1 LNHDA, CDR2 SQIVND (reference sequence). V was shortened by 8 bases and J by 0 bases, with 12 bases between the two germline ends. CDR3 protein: CASESGSSTDTQYF. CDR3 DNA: TGTGCCAGTGAAAGCGGATCTAGCACAGATACGCAGTATTTT.

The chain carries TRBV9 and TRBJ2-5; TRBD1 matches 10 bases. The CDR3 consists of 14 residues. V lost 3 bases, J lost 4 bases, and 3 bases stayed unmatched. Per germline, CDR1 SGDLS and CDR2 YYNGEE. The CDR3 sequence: CASSGGTGVETQYF. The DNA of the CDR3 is TGTGCCAGCAGCGGAGGGACAGGGGTAGAGACCCAGTACTTC.

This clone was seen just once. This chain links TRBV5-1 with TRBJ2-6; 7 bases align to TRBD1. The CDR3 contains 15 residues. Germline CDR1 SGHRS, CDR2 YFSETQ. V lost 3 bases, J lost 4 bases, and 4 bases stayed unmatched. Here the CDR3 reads CASSSTGAGANVLTF. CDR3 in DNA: TGCGCCAGCAGCTCCACAGGGGCCGGGGCCAACGTCCTGACTTTC.

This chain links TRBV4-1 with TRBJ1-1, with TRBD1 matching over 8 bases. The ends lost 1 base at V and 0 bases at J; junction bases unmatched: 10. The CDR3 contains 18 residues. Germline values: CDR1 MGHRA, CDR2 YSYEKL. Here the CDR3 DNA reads TGCGCCAGCAGCCAAGCGGGGGCAGGGGGCGAGATGAACACTGAAGCTTTCTTT. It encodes CASSQAGAGGEMNTEAFF.

CDR3 sequence: CASSTRSRLAGVTRDTQYF. Written as DNA, the CDR3 is TGTGCCAGCAGCACCCGAAGTCGGCTAGCGGGGGTCACGAGGGATACGCAGTATTTT. The chain links TRBV7-2 to TRBJ2-3; 10 bases fit TRBD2. In germline, CDR1 is SGHTA, CDR2 FQGNSA. The CDR3 runs 19 residues. The V gene end was trimmed by 5 bases and the J gene end by 6 bases; junction bases not matched to a gene: 20.

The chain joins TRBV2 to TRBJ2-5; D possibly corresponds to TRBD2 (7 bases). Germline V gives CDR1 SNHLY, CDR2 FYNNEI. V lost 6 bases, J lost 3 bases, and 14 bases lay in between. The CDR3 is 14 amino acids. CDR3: CASREAGAEETQYF. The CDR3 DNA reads TGTGCCAGCAGGGAGGCGGGGGCGGAAGAGACCCAGTACTTC. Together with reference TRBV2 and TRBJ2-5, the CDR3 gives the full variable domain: EPEVTQTPSHQVTQMGQEVILRCVPISNHLYFYWYRQILGQKVEFLVSFYNNEISEKSEIFDDQFSVERPDGSNFTLKIRSTKLEDSAMYFCASREAGAEETQYFGPGTRLLVL.

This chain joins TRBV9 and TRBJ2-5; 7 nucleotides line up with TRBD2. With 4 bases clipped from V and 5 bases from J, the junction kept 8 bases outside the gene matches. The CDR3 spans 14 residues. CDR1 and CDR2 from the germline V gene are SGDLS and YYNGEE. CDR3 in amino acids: CASSHGLVWETQYF. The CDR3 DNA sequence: TGTGCCAGCAGCCACGGACTAGTATGGGAGACCCAGTACTTC.

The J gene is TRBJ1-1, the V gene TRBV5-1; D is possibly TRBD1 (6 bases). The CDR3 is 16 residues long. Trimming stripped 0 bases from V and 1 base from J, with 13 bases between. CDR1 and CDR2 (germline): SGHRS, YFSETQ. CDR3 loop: CASSLDPGTRNTEAFF. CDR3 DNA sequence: TGCGCCAGCAGCTTGGACCCGGGGACAAGGAACACTGAAGCTTTCTTT.

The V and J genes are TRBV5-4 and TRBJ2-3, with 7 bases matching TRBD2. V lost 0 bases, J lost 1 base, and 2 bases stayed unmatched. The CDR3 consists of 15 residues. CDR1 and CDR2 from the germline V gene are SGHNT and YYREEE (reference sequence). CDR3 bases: TGTGCCAGCAGCTTGGGAGGGAGGGGCACAGATACGCAGTATTTT. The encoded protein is CASSLGGRGTDTQYF.

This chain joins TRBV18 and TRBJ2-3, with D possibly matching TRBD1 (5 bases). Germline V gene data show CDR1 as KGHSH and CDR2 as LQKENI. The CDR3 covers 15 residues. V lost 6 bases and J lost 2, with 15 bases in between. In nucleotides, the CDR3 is TGTGCCAGCTCGCTTGGACACTCCTCCACAGATACGCAGTATTTT. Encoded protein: CASSLGHSSTDTQYF. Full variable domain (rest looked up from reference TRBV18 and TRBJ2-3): NAGVMQNPRHLVRRRGQEARLRCSPMKGHSHVYWYRQLPEEGLKFMVYLQKENIIDESGMPKERFSAEFPKEGPSILRIQQVVRGDSAAYFCASSLGHSSTDTQYFGPGTRLTVL.

CDR3: CASSLVHRSNTGELFF. CDR3 coding DNA: TGCGCCAGCAGCTTGGTTCACAGGTCGAACACCGGGGAGCTGTTTTTT. The rearrangement uses TRBV5-1 and TRBJ2-2; perhaps TRBD1 as D (5 bases). The CDR3 runs 16 residues. V was shortened by 0 bases and J by 0 bases, with 9 bases between the two germline ends. CDR1 and CDR2 from the germline V gene are SGHRS and YFSETQ.

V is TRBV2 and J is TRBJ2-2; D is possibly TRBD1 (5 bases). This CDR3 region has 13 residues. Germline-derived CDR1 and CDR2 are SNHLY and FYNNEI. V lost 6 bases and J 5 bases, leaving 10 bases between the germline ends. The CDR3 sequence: CASSPQGTGELFF. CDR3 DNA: TGTGCCAGCAGCCCCCAGGGAACCGGGGAGCTGTTTTTT.

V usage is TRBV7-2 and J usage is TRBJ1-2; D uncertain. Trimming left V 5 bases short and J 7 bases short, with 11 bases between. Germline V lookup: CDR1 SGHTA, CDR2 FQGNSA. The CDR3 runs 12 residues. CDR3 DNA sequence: TGTGCCAGCAGCCCCAAGGGAGGTGGCTACACCTTC. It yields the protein CASSPKGGGYTF.

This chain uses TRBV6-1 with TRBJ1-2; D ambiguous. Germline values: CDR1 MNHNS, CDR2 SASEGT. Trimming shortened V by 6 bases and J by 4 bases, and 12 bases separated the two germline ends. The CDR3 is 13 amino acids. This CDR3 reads CASRPTVSYGYTF. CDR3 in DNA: TGTGCCAGCAGACCAACGGTATCCTATGGCTACACCTTC.